This T cell receptor beta chain was obtained from a study of preoperative IRX-2 immunotherapy in early breast cancer. Profiled with immunoSEQ multiplex PCR; TCRdb holds only in-frame clones, not every one. The sample contains roughly 24,000 clones, 90% to 95% of which appear only once. From germline, CDR1 is MNHEY and CDR2 SMNVEV (reference sequence). Trimming took off 5 bases at V and 1 base at J, with 13 bases between the two ends. There are 15 residues in the CDR3. Treatment specified: preoperative locoregional IRX-2 cytokine immunotherapy. Preoperative locoregional IRX-2 cytokine immunotherapy was tested in the phase Ib source study.

This TCR came from a human donor with breast cancer. This chain joins TRBV27 and TRBJ2-3; TRBD1 is a possible D gene (6 bases). Sequencing was performed on tumor tissue, taken after IRX-2 immunotherapy. The CDR3 coding sequence is TGTGCCAGCAGTACTAGGGGGACCGGCACAGATACGCAGTATTTT. As protein: CASSTRGTGTDTQYF.